This T cell receptor beta chain was observed in a study of control samples from healthy donors and cancer patients. Assay: immunoSEQ multiplex PCR; the TCRdb copy retains only in-frame clones and omits some. The sample has about 53,000 clones; about nine tenths are singletons. This CDR3 is built from 15 residues. The germline gives CDR1 LGHNA, CDR2 YNFKEQ. J was trimmed by 4 bases and V by 0 bases; bases with no gene match: 5. The TCR sequence derives from a man in his 60s with head and neck cancer. This chain uses TRBV4-2 with TRBJ1-2; TRBD1 aligns across 7 bases. Sequencing was carried out using PBMCs. The CDR3 DNA reads as TGTGCCAGCAGCCAAGATACAGGGGAAGTCTATGGCTACACCTTC. Its translation: CASSQDTGEVYGYTF.